This TCR beta chain was sequenced for a study of blood T cells in healthy people across ages. Then a second PCR, running roughly 7 to 11 cycles, was carried out with a sample-barcoded 5' primer and a J-beta primer mix. One entry per CDR3 protein results from TCRdb running MiXCR on the 5' RACE reads. Here the sample spans about 1,600,000 distinct CDR3 sequences, approximately 42% being singletons. The V end was cut by 4 bases, the J end by 5 bases, with 17 bases between. The germline V gene has CDR1 DFQATT and CDR2 SNEGSKA (reference sequence). The CDR3 consists of 14 residues. The sample was blood. V and J are TRBV20-1 and TRBJ1-2; no reliable D call. The TCR sequence derives from a young woman in good health. This CDR3 reads CSATRQAGVYGYTF. The CDR3 nucleotides read TGCAGTGCTACTCGGCAGGCAGGAGTTTATGGCTACACCTTC.